One sample yielded the 3 T cell receptor beta chains listed below, sequenced in a study of control samples from healthy donors and cancer patients. The protocol was immunoSEQ multiplex PCR, while the TCRdb copy is restricted to in-frame clones and leaves out a portion. Here the sample spans 250,000 to 300,000 clones, around 79% being singletons. The sample taken for sequencing was PBMCs. These receptors were taken from a woman aged 60-70 years with lung cancer.

The table lists this clone with a count of one. The chain is built from TRBV7-9 and TRBJ1-4; D not certain. The germline V and J ends were trimmed by 8 bases and 6 bases, with 10 bases remaining between them. This CDR3 is built from 12 residues. Germline V CDR1 and CDR2: SEHNR, FQNEAQ (reference sequence). For the CDR3, the DNA is TGTGCCAGCCAGACTCCAGATGAAAAACTGTTTTTT. It translates to CASQTPDEKLFF.

The CDR3 DNA is TGTGCCAGCAGCGTCGGACTAGCGGGACAAGAGACCCAGTACTTC. Translating it yields CASSVGLAGQETQYF. The chain is built from TRBV5-4 and TRBJ2-5; 12 bases are a match to TRBD2. Trimming at V came to 4 bases and at J to 2 bases, leaving 3 bases not matched to a gene. Germline CDR1 reads SGHNT; CDR2 reads YYREEE (reference sequence). This CDR3 region has 15 residues. The full variable domain, rest sourced from reference TRBV5-4 and TRBJ2-5, is ETGVTQSPTHLIKTRGQQVTLRCSSQSGHNTVSWYQQALGQGPQFIFQYYREEENGRGNFPPRFSGLQFPNYSSELNVNALELDDSALYLCASSVGLAGQETQYFGPGTRLLVL.

The CDR3 DNA follows: TGTGCTAGTGGTTTGGATAACACCGGGGAGCTGTTTTTT. Its protein is CASGLDNTGELFF. The chain joins TRBV12-5 to TRBJ2-2, with D uncertain. CDR3 length equals 13 residues. Trimming shortened V by 1 base and J by 2 bases, and 2 bases separated the two germline ends. From germline, CDR1 is LGHNT and CDR2 FRNRAP.